The T cell receptor beta chain under discussion was sequenced for a study of CD8 T cells in ankylosing spondylitis. There are 15 residues in the CDR3. CDR1 is SGHRS, CDR2 YFSETQ, per germline. V gave up 4 bases and J gave up 0 bases, with 13 bases separating them. Quantitative 5'-RACE with molecular barcodes was used to make the TCR beta libraries. Via MiXCR, TCRdb re-called the 5' RACE reads, giving one row per CDR3 protein. The sample contains about 300,000 distinct CDR3 sequences, around a tenth of which appear only once. The study's findings and limits: The authors reported significant enrichment of disease-linked clones in matched ankylosing spondylitis synovial fluid. One TCR beta motif, made up of 7 or 8 highly homologous variants, appeared characteristic of ankylosing spondylitis blood. In peripheral blood, disease-linked CD8+ clones occurred at relatively low frequencies.

This clonotype was seen at least ten times. Its target is not known. The clonotype originates from a female donor with ankylosing spondylitis or in good health (not recorded which). This chain uses TRBV5-1 with TRBJ1-1, with D unclear. The specimen sequenced was blood, either unsorted or a sorted T cell fraction (not recorded which). CDR3 loop: CASSPLSKMNTEAFF. DNA for the CDR3: TGCGCCAGCAGCCCCTTATCGAAGATGAACACTGAAGCTTTCTTT. The entire variable domain, with the rest obtained from reference TRBV5-1 and TRBJ1-1, is as follows: KAGVTQTPRYLIKTRGQQVTLSCSPISGHRSVSWYQQTPGQGLQFLFEYFSETQRNKGNFPGRFSGRQFSNSRSEMNVSTLELGDSALYLCASSPLSKMNTEAFFGQGTRLTVV.